These T cell receptor beta chains were read from a single sample in a study of blood T cell repertoires in COVID-19. Measured with immunoSEQ multiplex PCR; TCRdb has only the in-frame clones, and not every one. The data hold roughly 53,000 clones, with 90% observed a single time. The sequencing sample was made of peripheral blood. The source is a woman aged 40-49 years with active COVID-19. Each CDR3 is given with its conserved first and last residue. The order of the fields is CDR3 protein, CDR3 DNA, clone size, V gene, D gene, J gene. The D gene is left open where the match is weak. Expanded clones get a size class; other rows say once, few or many, or leave the size out.

CDR3: CASSSFVGGQEQYF
DNA: TGTGCCAGCAGCTCGTTCGTAGGGGGCCAGGAGCAGTACTTC
size: -
V: TRBV7-9
D: TRBD1
J: TRBJ2-7

CDR3: CASSVSKRVYMNTEAFF
DNA: TGTGCCAGCAGTGTCTCCAAGAGGGTTTACATGAACACTGAAGCTTTCTTT
size: -
V: TRBV28
D: -
J: TRBJ1-1

CDR3: CASSLTSGGLAGELFF
DNA: TGCGCCAGCAGCCTCACTAGCGGGGGGCTCGCCGGGGAGCTGTTTTTT
size: once
V: TRBV5-1
D: TRBD2
J: TRBJ2-2

CDR3: CASSDPGRMNTEAFF
DNA: TGTGCCAGCAGTGACCCGGGTCGAATGAACACTGAAGCTTTCTTT
size: -
V: TRBV2
D: -
J: TRBJ1-1

CDR3: CASSLVSGGNEQFF
DNA: TGTGCCAGCAGCTTGGTGAGCGGGGGCAATGAGCAGTTCTTC
size: -
V: TRBV5-8
D: TRBD2
J: TRBJ2-1

CDR3: CASSLDLEQGAYSGANVLTF
DNA: TGTGCCAGCAGCTTAGATCTTGAACAGGGGGCTTACTCTGGGGCCAACGTCCTGACTTTC
size: -
V: TRBV11-2
D: TRBD1
J: TRBJ2-6

CDR3: CASTGDTGELFF
DNA: TGTGCCAGCACGGGGGACACCGGGGAGCTGTTTTTT
size: -
V: TRBV9
D: -
J: TRBJ2-2

CDR3: CASKTGLAGVYEQYF
DNA: TGTGCCAGCAAAACTGGACTAGCGGGGGTCTACGAGCAGTACTTC
size: -
V: TRBV7-2
D: TRBD2
J: TRBJ2-7

CDR3: CASGPNQPQHF
DNA: TGTGCCAGCGGCCCTAATCAGCCCCAGCATTTT
size: -
V: TRBV28
D: -
J: TRBJ1-5

CDR3: CASSFTTGVWEKLFF
DNA: TGTGCCAGCAGCTTCACAACAGGGGTTTGGGAAAAACTGTTTTTT
size: -
V: TRBV6-5
D: TRBD1
J: TRBJ1-4

CDR3: CASSSHRGETQYF
DNA: TGCGCCAGCAGCTCCCACCGCGGAGAGACCCAGTACTTC
size: -
V: TRBV5-1
D: -
J: TRBJ2-5

CDR3: CASSPTSGGAYTQYF
DNA: TGTGCCAGCAGCCCGACTAGCGGGGGGGCTTATACGCAGTATTTT
size: -
V: TRBV14
D: TRBD2
J: TRBJ2-3

CDR3: CASSSRTGMREQFF
DNA: TGTGCCAGCAGCTCACGGACAGGGATGCGTGAGCAGTTCTTC
size: -
V: TRBV7-2
D: TRBD1
J: TRBJ2-1

CDR3: CASSQWGPRGIQYF
DNA: TGTGCCAGCAGCCAGTGGGGCCCTCGCGGCATTCAGTACTTC
size: -
V: TRBV14
D: -
J: TRBJ2-4

CDR3: CASREGASSTEAFF
DNA: TGCGCCAGCAGAGAGGGGGCCTCATCCACTGAAGCTTTCTTT
size: -
V: TRBV5-1
D: TRBD1
J: TRBJ1-1

CDR3: CASSAGQGGEKLFF
DNA: TGCGCCAGCAGCGCAGGACAGGGCGGAGAAAAACTGTTTTTT
size: -
V: TRBV5-1
D: TRBD1
J: TRBJ1-4

CDR3: CASSADPLASSSYEQYF
DNA: TGTGCCAGCAGCGCGGACCCACTAGCTTCGAGCTCCTACGAGCAGTACTTC
size: -
V: TRBV9
D: -
J: TRBJ2-7

CDR3: CASGPGQFGETQYF
DNA: TGTGCTAGTGGTCCGGGACAGTTCGGTGAGACCCAGTACTTC
size: -
V: TRBV12-5
D: TRBD1
J: TRBJ2-5